Each of the 22 T cell receptor beta chains below was sequenced from the same sample in a study of blood T cell repertoires in COVID-19. Measured with immunoSEQ multiplex PCR; TCRdb has only the in-frame clones, and not every one. The data hold fewer than 350,000 clones, with roughly 90% observed a single time. The sequenced sample was PBMCs or T cells enriched from blood (not recorded which). The receptor source for this set is a man aged 40-55 years who had been exposed to COVID-19.

J is TRBJ2-2 and V is TRBV7-3; D is possibly TRBD1 (6 bases). The ends were cut back, 4 bases at V and 0 bases at J, with 9 bases in the middle. The CDR3 runs to 15 residues. CDR1 and CDR2 from the germline V gene are SGHTA and FQGTGA. The CDR3 loop is CASSSGTPNTGELFF. The CDR3 DNA sequence: TGTGCCAGCAGCTCAGGGACACCGAACACCGGGGAGCTGTTTTTT.

The chain links TRBV27 to TRBJ1-3; D perhaps matches TRBD1 (6 bases). The germline V and J ends were trimmed by 6 bases and 3 bases, with 12 bases remaining between them. CDR1 is MNHEY and CDR2 is SMNVEV in the germline V gene (reference sequence). There are 14 residues in the CDR3. This CDR3 reads CASSEQGIGNTIYF. CDR3 in DNA: TGTGCCAGCAGCGAACAGGGAATTGGAAACACCATATATTTT.

CDR3 region: CASSQRPPDRANQPQHF. CDR3 nucleotide sequence: TGTGCCAGCAGCCAGCGGCCACCTGACAGGGCGAATCAGCCCCAGCATTTT. The chain links TRBV3-1 (or the pseudogene TRBV3-2) to TRBJ1-5, with 7 bases matching TRBD1. Germline CDR1 reads LGHDT; CDR2 reads YNNKEL (reference sequence). Trimming at V came to 3 bases and at J to 4 bases, leaving 12 bases not matched to a gene. The CDR3 is 17 residues long.

This clone was detected only once. The chain employs TRBV21-1 and TRBJ2-7; TRBD2 reflects the table's D call only, with no check against the DNA. TRBV21-1 is flagged as a pseudogene. The CDR3 has 19 amino acids. The CDR3 sequence: CASSAPTPSATSVSYEQYF. In DNA, the CDR3 is TGTGCCAGCAGCGCCCCTACCCCCTCCGCGACTAGCGTCTCCTACGAGCAGTACTTC.

This chain uses TRBV28 with TRBJ1-2; TRBD1 matches 9 bases. This CDR3 spans 15 amino acids. Germline assignment: CDR1 MDHEN and CDR2 SYDVKM. The V segment lost 5 bases and the J segment 5 bases; nucleotides outside the gene matches: 9. CDR3 sequence: CASSTSPGQGYGYTF. The CDR3 DNA follows: TGTGCCAGCAGTACGTCCCCGGGACAGGGTTATGGCTACACCTTC.

This clone appeared a few times. This chain connects TRBV6-5 to TRBJ1-4; 7 bases are shared with TRBD1. The V and J ends lost 7 bases and 5 bases, in that order; junction bases with no gene match: 10. The CDR3 runs 15 residues. The germline gives CDR1 MNHEY, CDR2 SVGAGI. The CDR3, as DNA: TGTGCCAGCACCGACCTCAGGGGGGCGAATGAAAAACTGTTTTTT. Translated, it gives CASTDLRGANEKLFF.

The rearrangement uses TRBV30 and TRBJ1-4, with 7 bases identical to TRBD1. V shed 5 bases, J shed 6 bases, and the junction held 9 bases outside the gene matches. The CDR3 has 14 amino acids. Germline CDR1 GTSNPN, CDR2 SVGIG (reference sequence). CDR3 sequence (DNA): TGTGCCTGGCAGAGAACAGGGGTGGATGAAAAACTGTTTTTT. Translated: CAWQRTGVDEKLFF.

V is TRBV10-1 and J is TRBJ2-1; TRBD1 matches 8 bases. J gave up 14 bases and V 2 bases, and 14 bases lay outside the gene matches. CDR1 is WNHNN and CDR2 is SYGVQD in the germline V gene (reference sequence). This CDR3 region has 15 residues. The CDR3 spells CASSEGQGLGRWEFF. The CDR3 DNA reads as TGCGCCAGCAGTGAGGGACAGGGCTTGGGGCGCTGGGAGTTCTTC.

This clone qualifies as medium-sized. The chain recombines TRBV25-1 with TRBJ2-2; 8 bases align to TRBD1. The ends lost 3 bases at V and 3 bases at J; junction bases unmatched: 0. The CDR3 loop spans 14 amino acids. Looked up from germline, CDR1 is MGHDK and CDR2 is SYGVNS. CDR3 sequence (DNA): TGTGCCAGCAGTGAGGGACAGGACACCGGGGAGCTGTTTTTT. As protein: CASSEGQDTGELFF.

The chain links TRBV6-6 to TRBJ2-1, with 9 bases that match TRBD1. This CDR3 contains 13 residues. Per the germline V gene, CDR1 is MNHNY and CDR2 is SVGAGI (reference sequence). The trim removed 6 bases at V and 7 bases at J, leaving 4 bases unmatched. The CDR3 sequence: CASRGDRVNEQFF. The CDR3, as DNA: TGTGCCAGCAGAGGGGACAGGGTGAATGAGCAGTTCTTC.

V is TRBV27 and J is TRBJ1-1; D gene unclear. This CDR3 comprises 14 residues. Germline V gene data show CDR1 as MNHEY and CDR2 as SMNVEV (reference sequence). Trimming pared 5 bases from V and 3 bases from J, leaving 13 bases between. CDR3 protein: CASSEAVADTEAFF. CDR3 DNA sequence: TGTGCCAGCAGTGAGGCGGTGGCGGACACTGAAGCTTTCTTT.

This rearrangement joins TRBV6-5 to TRBJ2-7; 8 bases are a match to TRBD1. The ends lost 6 bases at V and 1 base at J; junction bases unmatched: 8. Germline V gene lookup returns CDR1 MNHEY and CDR2 SVGAGI. The CDR3 runs to 15 residues. CDR3 in amino acids: CASRATGGKSYEQYF. The CDR3 bases are TGTGCCAGCAGGGCCACAGGGGGAAAATCCTACGAGCAGTACTTC.

This clone has just a few counts. This chain links TRBV29-1 with TRBJ2-1; tentatively, D is TRBD1 (5 bases). CDR3 size: 17 residues. Germline assignment: CDR1 SQVTM and CDR2 ANQGSEA. V lost 3 bases, J lost 2 bases, and 20 bases lay in between. CDR3 nucleotides: TGCAGCGTTGAGGTGTCAGGGTACGGATCAACCTACAATGAGCAGTTCTTC. Amino acid sequence: CSVEVSGYGSTYNEQFF.

The chain employs TRBV7-2 and TRBJ1-3; D unresolved. CDR1 is SGHTA, CDR2 FQGNSA, per germline. The CDR3 sequence is 16 residues long. V was cut by 4 bases and J by 0 bases, with 13 bases left in between. The CDR3 nucleotides read TGTGCCAGCAGCTCCTCCATCGAGAGCTCTGGAAACACCATATATTTT. Encoded protein: CASSSSIESSGNTIYF.

The chain has TRBV9 and TRBJ2-1; a weak D match, TRBD1 (6 bases). V shed 2 bases and J shed 10 bases, with 25 bases lying between them. Germline values: CDR1 SGDLS, CDR2 YYNGEE. The CDR3 runs 17 residues. The CDR3 loop is CASSVDRKGVGVGEQFF. The CDR3 DNA reads as TGTGCCAGCAGCGTGGATCGTAAGGGGGTAGGCGTTGGGGAGCAGTTCTTC.

This chain connects TRBV4-3 to TRBJ1-3; D uncertain. This CDR3 spans 16 amino acids. Germline CDR1 LGHNA, CDR2 YSLEER. The V gene lost 0 bases and the J gene lost 4 bases, with 13 bases spanning the gap. The CDR3: CASSQEGNGYGNTIYF. CDR3 coding DNA: TGCGCCAGCAGCCAAGAAGGAAACGGGTACGGAAACACCATATATTTT.

The chain carries TRBV3-1 (or the pseudogene TRBV3-2) and TRBJ1-4; 7 nucleotides agree with TRBD1. Unmatched junction bases numbered 3, after V lost 4 bases and J lost 1 base. This CDR3 has 15 residues. Germline-derived CDR1 and CDR2 are LGHDT and YNNKEL (reference sequence). CDR3: CASSPRTGTNEKLFF. The CDR3 DNA sequence: TGTGCCAGCAGCCCCCGGACAGGAACTAATGAAAAACTGTTTTTT.

This clone has just one count. The chain uses TRBV19 and TRBJ1-5; tentative D call: TRBD1 (6 bases). V lost 4 bases and J 0 bases, leaving 10 bases between the germline ends. The CDR3 is 15 residues long. Germline loops: CDR1 LNHDA, CDR2 SQIVND (reference sequence). CDR3 region: CASSTGQYSNQPQHF. The CDR3 nucleotides are TGTGCCAGTAGTACCGGACAGTATAGCAATCAGCCCCAGCATTTT.

V and J are TRBV5-1 and TRBJ1-6, with 7 nucleotides matching TRBD1. V was pared by 4 bases and J by 7 bases, with 11 bases of the junction left unmatched. Germline-derived CDR1 and CDR2 are SGHRS and YFSETQ. There are 16 residues in the CDR3. The DNA for the CDR3 is TGCGCCAGCAGCAACGACCTAGACAGGGAAAATTCACCCCTCCACTTT. Amino acid sequence: CASSNDLDRENSPLHF.

The chain joins TRBV15 to TRBJ2-1, with D perhaps matching TRBD2 (5 bases). The ends were cut back, 0 bases at V and 12 bases at J, with 18 bases in the middle. CDR1 and CDR2 (germline): LNHNV, YYDKDF (reference sequence). The CDR3 has 15 amino acids. The CDR3 DNA sequence: TGTGCCACCAGCAGAGATACTCAACCCCGGACTCCGCAGTTCTTC. Its protein is CATSRDTQPRTPQFF.

The rearrangement joins TRBV19 to TRBJ1-1; 8 bases line up with TRBD1. J was trimmed by 4 bases and V by 6 bases; bases with no gene match: 13. The CDR3 contains 16 residues. Per germline, CDR1 LNHDA and CDR2 SQIVND (reference sequence). CDR3 in amino acids: CASRITGGLGGTEAFF. The CDR3 nucleotides read TGTGCCAGTAGGATAACAGGGGGGCTCGGGGGCACTGAAGCTTTCTTT.

The chain combines TRBV3-1 (or the pseudogene TRBV3-2) with TRBJ2-1; 7 nucleotides line up with TRBD2. This CDR3 has 14 amino acids. J was trimmed by 7 bases and V by 4 bases; bases with no gene match: 7. The germline V gene has CDR1 LGHDT and CDR2 YNNKEL (reference sequence). The CDR3 DNA reads as TGTGCCAGCAGCCGGGCGGGAGATGGAAATGAGCAGTTCTTC. This sequence encodes CASSRAGDGNEQFF.